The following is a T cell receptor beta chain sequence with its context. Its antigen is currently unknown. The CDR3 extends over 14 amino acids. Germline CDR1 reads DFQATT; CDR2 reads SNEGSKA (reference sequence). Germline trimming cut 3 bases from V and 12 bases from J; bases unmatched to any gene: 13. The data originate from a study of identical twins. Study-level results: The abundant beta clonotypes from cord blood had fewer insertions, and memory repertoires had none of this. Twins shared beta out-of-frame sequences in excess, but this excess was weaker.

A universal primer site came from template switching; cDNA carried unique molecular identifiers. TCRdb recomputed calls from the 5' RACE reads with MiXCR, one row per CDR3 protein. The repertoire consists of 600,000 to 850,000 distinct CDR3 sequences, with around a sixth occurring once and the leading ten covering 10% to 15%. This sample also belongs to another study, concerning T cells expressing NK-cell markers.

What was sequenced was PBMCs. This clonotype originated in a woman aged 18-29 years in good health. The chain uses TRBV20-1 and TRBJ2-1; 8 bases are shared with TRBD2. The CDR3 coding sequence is TGCAGTGCTAGCGGGGGACTGCGGGGGGTTGGGCAGTTCTTC. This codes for CSASGGLRGVGQFF.